A selection of T cell receptor beta chains follows, all from one sample in a study of patients and donors after allogeneic stem cell transplantation. TCRdb recomputed calls from the RT-PCR reads with MiXCR, one row per CDR3 protein. The data hold 920,000 or so distinct CDR3 sequences, with roughly 18% observed a single time. Sequencing input: blood, either unsorted or a sorted T cell fraction (not recorded which). These TCRs come from a human donor who was either an allogeneic HSCT recipient or a stem cell or donor lymphocyte infusion donor (not recorded which). It is not recorded whose cells these are; they may come from a transplant donor. Each CDR3 is given with its conserved first and last residue.

v_call	cdr3_aa
TRBV12-3/TRBV12-4	CASSPARYTIYF
TRBV5-1	CASSLDGSSEQYF
TRBV4-1	CASSQVGFRERHSPLHF
TRBV11-1	CASSLPWDRGNTEAFF
TRBV25-1	CASSELGHFNEQFF
TRBV13	CASSFREYNEQFF
TRBV9	CASSDLGGRYGYTF
TRBV4-1	CASSQDLTSGGDTEAFF
TRBV6-1	CASSRTGRSYEQYF
TRBV30	CAWSALGSKNYEQYF